This TCR beta chain is drawn from a study of cytotoxic CD8 clonotypes in ibrutinib-treated CLL. Study results and caveats: T-cell clonality at baseline went above that of age-matched healthy donors and rose and fell with circulating CD8+ T-cell counts. Public clonotypes (which were uncommon) either contracted or remained stable on treatment.

This CDR3 spans 12 amino acids. Germline CDR1 reads LGHNT; CDR2 reads FRNRAP. V lost 7 bases, J lost 1 base, and 5 bases lay in between. As concerns this clone: Its antigen is currently unknown.

The method was immunoSEQ multiplex PCR; TCRdb's version includes in-frame clones alone and lacks a portion of them. Of about 140,000 clones in the sample, more than 70% were seen once. V is TRBV12-5 and J is TRBJ1-5; D is unclear. The sample in question was PBMCs, obtained after 36 months of ibrutinib treatment. The clonotype originates from a human donor with chronic lymphocytic leukemia. CDR3 DNA: TGTGCTAGTGTGGGGAGCAATCAGCCCCAGCATTTT. Its protein product is CASVGSNQPQHF.